The sequence of this TCR beta chain was determined in a study of OX40 agonist ivuxolimab in advanced cancers. On this clone: Its antigen is not known.

This CDR3 region has 16 residues. Germline V gives CDR1 SGHNT, CDR2 YENEEA. V lost 1 base, J lost 7 bases, and 19 bases lay in between. General study findings and limits: Relative to CD4+ cells, CD8+ T cells on average had more expanded clones.

Libraries were prepared by immunoSEQ multiplex PCR; TCRdb keeps only in-frame clonotypes and omits some of them. The sample yields approximately 100,000 clones, 90% seen once. The receptor comes from an adult with an advanced solid tumor such as melanoma, head and neck, liver or kidney cancer. This rearrangement joins TRBV11-3 to TRBJ1-2, with D perhaps matching TRBD1 (6 bases). The material sequenced was CD4+ or CD8+ T cells sorted from blood, taken in a trial of the OX40 agonist ivuxolimab. The CDR3 loop is CASSLGAGRGVSGYTF. The CDR3 coding sequence is TGTGCCAGCAGCTTAGGCGCTGGCAGGGGCGTCTCTGGCTACACCTTC.